Shown below are 2 T cell receptor beta chains from a single sample sequenced in a study of response to subunit inactivated influenza vaccine (dated 2018 in TCRdb). Libraries were built with RT-PCR. Sequencing was carried out with an Illumina HiSeq 2500. The public reads were quality trimmed at Q25 with fastp and then assembled into clones with MiXCR by TCRdb, keeping productive beta chains. Identical CDR3 protein sequences are pooled into one entry, listed with their most common genes and DNA. This sample is represented by about 310,000 distinct CDR3 sequences; 20% to 25% of them were singletons. The ten top clones hold about a tenth of the sample. Sequencing was performed on PBMCs from blood, taken less than 22 months after vaccination. Receptors were obtained from a man aged 45 to 70 who received an inactivated influenza vaccine. Donor details come from another sample of the same person, matched by shared clones.

In its sample, this clonotype was seen a few times. The CDR3 coding sequence is TGTGCCAGCGGGTTGACAGGGTACGAGCAGTACTTC. Translation gives CASGLTGYEQYF. The chain carries TRBV2 and TRBJ2-7; 7 positions agree with TRBD1. CDR3 length equals 12 residues. Trimming at V came to 8 bases and at J to 4 bases, leaving 5 bases not matched to a gene. The germline V gene has CDR1 SNHLY and CDR2 FYNNEI.

This clonotype was found a few times. The chain combines TRBV20-1 with TRBJ2-5, with a tentative D call TRBD1 (5 bases). CDR1 DFQATT and CDR2 SNEGSKA come from the germline V gene (reference sequence). The V and J ends lost 5 bases and 2 bases respectively, with 15 bases between them. The CDR3 has 14 residues. The CDR3 sequence is CSAPHGGAQETQYF. The CDR3 DNA sequence: TGCAGTGCTCCCCACGGTGGGGCGCAAGAGACCCAGTACTTC.